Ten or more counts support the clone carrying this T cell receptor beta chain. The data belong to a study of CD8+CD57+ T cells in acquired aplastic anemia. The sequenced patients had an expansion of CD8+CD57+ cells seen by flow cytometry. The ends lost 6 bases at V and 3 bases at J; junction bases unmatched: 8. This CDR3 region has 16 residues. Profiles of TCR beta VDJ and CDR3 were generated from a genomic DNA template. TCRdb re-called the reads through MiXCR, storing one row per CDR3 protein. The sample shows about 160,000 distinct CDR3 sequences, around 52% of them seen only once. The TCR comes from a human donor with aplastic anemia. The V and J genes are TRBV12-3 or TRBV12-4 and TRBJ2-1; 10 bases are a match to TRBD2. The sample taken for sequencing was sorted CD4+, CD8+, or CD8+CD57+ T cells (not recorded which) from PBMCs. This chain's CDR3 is CASSQRTSGRYNEQFF. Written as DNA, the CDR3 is TGTGCCAGCAGCCAAAGGACTAGCGGACGCTACAATGAGCAGTTCTTC.